Listed below are T cell receptor beta chains from one sample, sequenced in a study of blood T cells in healthy people across ages. TCRdb itself ran the 5' RACE reads through MiXCR, one entry per CDR3 protein. The sample consists of roughly 1.4 million distinct CDR3 sequences, roughly 64% of them appearing once. The sample comprised blood. The receptor set was obtained from a man aged 18 to 29 in good health. Both conserved end residues are part of each CDR3. The D gene is left open where the match is weak. Only some rows state a clone size, as once, few, many or a class for expanded clones.

V gene	clone size	CDR3 length	J gene	D gene	CDR3 DNA	CDR3 protein
TRBV5-5	once	15	TRBJ2-7	.	TGTGCCAGCAGCTTGAGGTTAGCAGAAGGCTACGAGCAGTACTTC	CASSLRLAEGYEQYF
TRBV18	once	15	TRBJ2-1	TRBD1	TGTGCCAGCTCTCTTGGGACAGGGTACGACAATGAGCAGTTCTTC	CASSLGTGYDNEQFF
TRBV24-1	.	15	TRBJ2-2	TRBD1	TGTGCCGACACCCGGGACAGGGGGGAACAAGGGGAGCTGTTTTTT	CADTRDRGEQGELFF
TRBV7-6	few	15	TRBJ2-7	TRBD1	TGTGCCAGCAGCGGGACCGGGACAGGGGGTAGCGAGCAGTACTTC	CASSGTGTGGSEQYF
TRBV6-1	few	16	TRBJ2-3	TRBD1	TGTGCCAGCAGCGAACCCAGGGGGTCTCTCACAGATACGCAGTATTTT	CASSEPRGSLTDTQYF
TRBV9	.	16	TRBJ1-2	.	TGTGCCAGCAGCACCGGACGGCCTTGGTTCAGCTATGGCTACACCTTC	CASSTGRPWFSYGYTF
TRBV5-1	few	16	TRBJ2-1	TRBD2	TGCGCCAGCAGCTTGAGCGGGACTATCAAATACAATGAGCAGTTCTTC	CASSLSGTIKYNEQFF
TRBV20-1	once	15	TRBJ1-6	TRBD1	TGCAGTGCTTCGGGACAGGGATTCGTCAATTCACCCCTCCACTTT	CSASGQGFVNSPLHF
TRBV20-1	few	13	TRBJ2-1	.	TGCAGTGCTAGGTTGAACTCCTACAATGAGCAGTTCTTC	CSARLNSYNEQFF
TRBV3-1	.	15	TRBJ1-2	TRBD1	TGTGCCAGCAGCCATGGGACAGCGTCACGCTATGGCTACACCTTC	CASSHGTASRYGYTF
TRBV24-1	few	12	TRBJ2-1	.	TGTGCCACCAGTGCCGGTTACAATGAGCAGTTCTTC	CATSAGYNEQFF
TRBV12-3/TRBV12-4	.	15	TRBJ2-7	TRBD1	TGTGCCAGCAGTTCCGGGACAGAGGTAACCTACGAGCAGTACTTC	CASSSGTEVTYEQYF
TRBV5-1	.	14	TRBJ2-1	.	TGCGCCACGGAACAGGGAGATGGCTACAATGAGCAGTTCTTC	CATEQGDGYNEQFF
TRBV6-2/TRBV6-3	.	11	TRBJ2-5	.	TGTGCCAGCAGTGACGCCAATGAGCAGTACTTC	CASSDANEQYF
TRBV6-1	few	16	TRBJ2-7	.	TGTGCCAGCAGTGAAGCGTCTTTACAGCCCACTTACGAGCAGTACTTC	CASSEASLQPTYEQYF
TRBV12-3/TRBV12-4	.	13	TRBJ2-7	.	TGTGCCAGCAGTGAGCGGAGAACCTACGAGCAGTACTTC	CASSERRTYEQYF
TRBV7-2	.	13	TRBJ1-6	.	TGTGCCAGCAGCTGGGAGAATAATTCACCCCTCCACTTT	CASSWENNSPLHF
TRBV3-1	.	16	TRBJ2-7	TRBD2	TGTGCCAGCAGCCTTGGTCCGGGGGGTCCCTCCTACGAGCAGTACTTC	CASSLGPGGPSYEQYF
TRBV7-6	.	15	TRBJ2-7	.	TGTGCCAGCAGCTCCGAGGGGGGACCCTCCTACGAGCAGTACTTC	CASSSEGGPSYEQYF
TRBV20-1	.	11	TRBJ1-1	.	TGCAGTGCTCTCGCGGGAGGAGAAGCTTTCTTT	CSALAGGEAFF
TRBV28	few	13	TRBJ2-7	.	TGTGCCAGCAGTCCGCGAGGGGGGCTCGAGCAGTACTTC	CASSPRGGLEQYF
TRBV9	.	15	TRBJ2-3	.	TGTACCAGCAGCGTAGAAGGCTGGAGCACAGATACGCAGTATTTT	CTSSVEGWSTDTQYF
TRBV7-2	.	15	TRBJ1-5	.	TGTGCCAGCAGCTTCTGGGAATATAGCAATCAGCCCCAGCATTTT	CASSFWEYSNQPQHF
TRBV7-9	few	15	TRBJ1-2	.	TGTGCCAGCAGCCCCTCCGGCTACACGGAGTCTGGCTACACCTTC	CASSPSGYTESGYTF
TRBV3-1	many	13	TRBJ2-7	.	TGTGCCAGCAGCCAAGATCGAATATACGAGCAGTACTTC	CASSQDRIYEQYF
TRBV27	.	15	TRBJ2-1	.	TGTGCCAGCAGTTTCTTACAGGGAACCAACAATGAGCAGTTCTTC	CASSFLQGTNNEQFF
TRBV5-6	.	17	TRBJ2-7	.	TGTGCCAGCAGCTTGGACAGGCTTTACCCCTCCTACAATGAGCAGTACTTC	CASSLDRLYPSYNEQYF
TRBV2	few	13	TRBJ1-2	TRBD1	TGTGCCAGCACGGTCGGGACAGCCTATGGCTACACCTTC	CASTVGTAYGYTF
TRBV5-6	.	14	TRBJ2-5	.	TGTGCCAGCAGCCCCATCGGGGGCGAAGAGACCCAGTACTTC	CASSPIGGEETQYF
TRBV7-8	.	15	TRBJ1-1	.	TGTGCCAGCAGCTTAGACACAGGCCGGAACACTGAAGCTTTCTTT	CASSLDTGRNTEAFF
TRBV4-2	.	15	TRBJ2-7	.	TGTGCCAGCAGCCAAGTTGATGAGGCTACCTACGAGCAGTACTTC	CASSQVDEATYEQYF
TRBV7-2	few	12	TRBJ2-7	.	TGTGCCAGCAGCTTCCCGACTTACGAGCAGTACTTC	CASSFPTYEQYF
TRBV4-1	.	16	TRBJ2-1	TRBD2	TGCGCCAGCAGCTACACCGGGACTAGCGGGAACAATGAGCAGTTCTTC	CASSYTGTSGNNEQFF
TRBV6-6	.	12	TRBJ1-1	.	TGTGCCAGCAGCTATGACGGAACCAAAGCTTTCTTT	CASSYDGTKAFF
TRBV9	.	13	TRBJ2-1	.	TGTGCCAGAACGGGCAACCGCGGCAATGAGCAGTTCTTC	CARTGNRGNEQFF
TRBV6-2/TRBV6-3	few	12	TRBJ2-7	.	TGTGCCAGCAGTTACGTGGACTACGAGCAGTACTTC	CASSYVDYEQYF
TRBV10-3	.	13	TRBJ1-2	.	TGTGCCATCAGTGAGTCTTCCTTACGCGGCTACACCTTC	CAISESSLRGYTF
TRBV7-6	few	13	TRBJ1-1	TRBD1	TGTGCCAGCAGCCCGCGGGGACAGGCCGGAGTTTTCTTT	CASSPRGQAGVFF
TRBV6-2/TRBV6-3	.	15	TRBJ1-4	.	TGTGCCAGCAGTTCCTCGCGAGGATATGGTGAAAAACTGTTTTTT	CASSSSRGYGEKLFF
TRBV5-1	.	15	TRBJ2-3	TRBD1	TGCGCCAGCAGCATCAGGGGGCCGATCACAGATACGCAGTATTTT	CASSIRGPITDTQYF
TRBV30	.	14	TRBJ2-5	.	TGTGCCTGGAGTGTAGCGGACTATCAAGAGACCCAGTACTTC	CAWSVADYQETQYF
TRBV28	.	12	TRBJ2-7	.	TGTGCCAGCAGTTCCCCACCGGACCCCTGGTACTTC	CASSSPPDPWYF
TRBV21-1	few	17	TRBJ2-1	.	TGTGCCAGCAGCAAATGGGGGGCCCTAACAGTTTACAATGAGCAGTTCTTC	CASSKWGALTVYNEQFF
TRBV7-2	.	14	TRBJ2-7	.	TGTGCCAGCAGTTCTCCCGGGGTAGGCTACGAGCAGTACTTC	CASSSPGVGYEQYF
TRBV12-3/TRBV12-4	.	14	TRBJ2-1	.	TGTGCCAGCAGTTTAATGGAGATCTACAATGAGCAGTTCTTC	CASSLMEIYNEQFF
TRBV3-1	.	13	TRBJ2-7	.	TGTGCCAGCAGCCGAGGACAGACCCACGAGCAGTACTTC	CASSRGQTHEQYF
TRBV29-1	few	11	TRBJ2-5	.	TGCAGCGTCTCGTTCCAAGAGACCCAGTACTTC	CSVSFQETQYF
TRBV25-1	.	14	TRBJ2-1	.	TGTGCCAGCAAAGACAGGCCGCCCCGCCATGAGCAGTTCTTC	CASKDRPPRHEQFF
TRBV10-3	.	15	TRBJ2-1	.	TGTGCCATCAGTGAGTCTCCGGGGGGCTCTAATGAGCAGTTCTTC	CAISESPGGSNEQFF
TRBV4-1	.	14	TRBJ2-1	.	TGCGCCAGCAGCCAAGGGGCGACAGGCAATGAGCAGTTCTTC	CASSQGATGNEQFF
TRBV12-3/TRBV12-4	.	15	TRBJ2-5	TRBD2	TGTGCCAGCAGTGGGACTAGCGGGGCTCAAGAGACCCAGTACTTC	CASSGTSGAQETQYF
TRBV20-1	.	18	TRBJ2-1	TRBD2	TGCAGTGCTCCCGGTGGAAGCGGGAGTACCAGTGGGGGCAATGAGCAGTTCTTC	CSAPGGSGSTSGGNEQFF
TRBV4-1	few	15	TRBJ2-7	TRBD2	TGCGCCAGCAGCTCCGGGACTAGCGGACCCTACGAGCAGTACTTC	CASSSGTSGPYEQYF